The clone carrying this T cell receptor beta chain was detected a few times. Its antigen is unknown. The data were taken from a study of CD8 T cells in ankylosing spondylitis. Study-level results: Disease-linked clones displayed a CD8+ phenotype and appeared relatively rarely in peripheral blood. Some motif variants had been reported before (in reactive arthritis synovial fluid and blood). Matched ankylosing spondylitis synovial fluid reportedly contained a significantly enriched population of disease-linked clones.

The CDR3 has 14 amino acids. V shed 6 bases, J shed 8 bases, and the junction held 9 bases outside the gene matches. Germline lookup yields CDR1 MNHNS and CDR2 SASEGT. Preparation of TCR beta libraries was done by quantitative 5'-RACE with molecular barcodes. Via MiXCR, TCRdb re-called the 5' RACE reads, giving one row per CDR3 protein. The sample has more than 60,000 distinct CDR3 sequences; approximately 5.7% are singletons. Sequencing input: synovial fluid, either unsorted or a sorted T cell fraction (not recorded which). The chain joins TRBV6-1 to TRBJ2-1, with 8 bases aligning to TRBD2. This sequence originates from a male donor with ankylosing spondylitis. The CDR3 DNA reads TGTGCCAGCAGCCGTCGGGGGACTAGGGATGAGCAGTTCTTC. Its protein product is CASSRRGTRDEQFF.